This T cell receptor (beta chain) was documented in a study of T cells in Graves' hyperthyroidism and ophthalmopathy. At the level of the study: Sampling of peripheral blood happened at initial diagnosis, prior to any treatment.

This clonotype has a count of ten or more. Its specificity is unknown. Overall study findings and caveats: Expanded thyroid clonotypes (above 0.001) were mostly also found in blood.

RNA transcripts served as the template for amplifying TCR beta CDR3 regions. RT-PCR in the first round (using the HTBI primer set) targeted the TCR CDR3. TCRdb recomputed calls from the multiplex PCR reads with MiXCR, one row per CDR3 protein. This sample has 300,000 to 450,000 distinct CDR3 sequences, with about a sixth found just once. Germline V gene lookup returns CDR1 SGHAT and CDR2 FQNNGV. V was shortened by 5 bases and J by 0 bases, with 14 bases between the two germline ends. CDR3 length equals 15 residues. The PBMCs were sourced from fresh peripheral blood (about 9.7 ml). Sequencing was done on a sample of blood. The chain couples TRBV11-2 to TRBJ2-7; D is perhaps TRBD1 (5 bases). The TCR was taken from a woman aged 40 to 50 with Graves' ophthalmopathy. The CDR3 coding sequence is TGTGCCAGCAGCCTCTCAGGGTTTTCCTCCTACGAGCAGTACTTC. Translated: CASSLSGFSSYEQYF.